This TCR beta chain was identified during a study of T cells in Graves' hyperthyroidism and ophthalmopathy. TCR beta CDR3 regions were amplified from RNA. During a first-round RT-PCR of the TCR CDR3, the HTBI primer set was used. In TCRdb, the multiplex PCR reads were re-called with MiXCR into one record per CDR3 protein. Here the sample spans some 420,000 distinct CDR3 sequences, around 15% being singletons. This clonotype was seen ten or more times. Absent ophthalmopathy progression within 18 months defined stable Graves' hyperthyroidism. This CDR3 has 13 amino acids. Per the germline V gene, CDR1 is SNHLY and CDR2 is FYNNEI. With V trimmed by 8 bases and J by 6 bases, 4 bases remained unmatched.

Sequences were obtained from blood. This rearrangement joins TRBV2 to TRBJ1-5; TRBD1 aligns across 10 bases. The receptor was derived from a woman under 30 with Graves' hyperthyroidism. The CDR3 coding sequence is TGTGCCAGCGACAGGGGGCTAGGTCAGCCCCAGCATTTT. It translates to CASDRGLGQPQHF.